This T cell receptor beta chain is from a study of stem cell transplantation in POMP-related autoinflammatory disease. The wider study: Impaired MHC class I-dependent CD8+ differentiation was hypothesized from defective thymoproteasomes. Pre-transplant patients had naive-skewed CD4+ T cells and few CD8+ T cells. Overall study findings and caveats: In PRAID patients, the number of distinct TRB V-J gene pairings was restricted.

Trimming stripped 2 bases from V and 1 base from J, with 8 bases between. The CDR3 is 14 amino acids. The V gene's germline CDR1 is SNHLY and CDR2 FYNNEI. Of note for this clone: What it binds is unknown.

The protocol was immunoSEQ multiplex PCR, while the TCRdb copy is restricted to in-frame clones and leaves out a portion. This table holds some 69,000 clones, roughly 88% found once. PRAID featured immunodeficiency plus autoinflammation. V is TRBV2 and J is TRBJ1-1; D remains unclear. The clonotype was recovered from a human patient with POMP-related autoinflammation and immune dysregulation (PRAID). Certain T cells may be donor cells from the graft. The sample was CD4+ T cells from PBMCs, taken after stem cell transplantation. This chain's CDR3 is CASSERVANTEAFF. The DNA of the CDR3 is TGTGCCAGCAGTGAAAGGGTTGCGAACACTGAAGCTTTCTTT.